This T cell receptor beta chain was documented in a study of PD-L1 blockade in urothelial cancer. Time point given: pretreatment peripheral blood. The V and J ends lost 8 bases and 6 bases, in that order; junction bases with no gene match: 3. CDR1 and CDR2 from the germline V gene are WNHNN and SYGVQD (reference sequence). The CDR3 has 12 residues. Generated by immunoSEQ multiplex PCR, the TCRdb table keeps only in-frame clones and is missing some. The table lists tens of thousands of clones, nearly 90% of them singletons. The chain links TRBV10-1 to TRBJ2-2; 7 bases are a match to TRBD1. This sequence originates from a man in his 60s with urothelial cancer. The sequences come from PBMCs, collected around atezolizumab (anti-PD-L1) treatment. The CDR3 sequence is CASGQVAGELFF. The CDR3 bases are TGCGCCAGCGGACAGGTAGCCGGGGAGCTGTTTTTT.